These 11 T cell receptor beta chains came from one sample sequenced in a study of identical twins. TCRdb redid the calling of the 5' RACE reads with MiXCR, one entry per CDR3 protein. The data contain 1.5 million to 2 million distinct CDR3 sequences, under 35% of them singletons. The specimen was cord blood. These receptors came from a newborn girl in good health.

The sample holds a few counts of this clonotype. CDR3 DNA: TGCAGTGCTAGAGATCCTCTCCCTAGCGGCTCCTGGGATACGCAGTATTTT. Encoded protein: CSARDPLPSGSWDTQYF. This chain joins TRBV20-1 and TRBJ2-3, with 7 bases matching TRBD2. This CDR3 is 17 amino acids long. V lost 0 bases to trimming and J lost 6 bases; unmatched junction nucleotides: 15. Germline values: CDR1 DFQATT, CDR2 SNEGSKA (reference sequence).

The chain uses TRBV2 and TRBJ1-2; D gene ambiguous. The CDR3 is made up of 10 amino acids. CDR1 and CDR2 (germline): SNHLY, FYNNEI. Between the trimmed V and J ends, which lost 8 bases and 6 bases, there was a span of 7 bases. The CDR3 loop reads CASRSDGYTF. The CDR3 coding sequence is TGTGCCAGCCGGTCGGATGGCTACACCTTC.

This clonotype was observed a few times. The chain links TRBV27 to TRBJ2-1, with D perhaps assigned TRBD1 or TRBD2 (6 bases each). The length of the CDR3 is 17 residues. V lost 0 bases and J 3 bases, leaving 15 bases between the germline ends. The germline gives CDR1 MNHEY, CDR2 SMNVEV (reference sequence). The CDR3 coding sequence is TGTGCCAGCAGTTTATCGTCGGGGGCCCTTTTCTACAATGAGCAGTTCTTC. Its translation is CASSLSSGALFYNEQFF.

This sequence joins TRBV6-5 and TRBJ1-1; 8 nucleotides align to TRBD1. The CDR3 is 13 amino acids. J was trimmed by 6 bases and V by 7 bases; bases with no gene match: 7. Germline CDR1 and CDR2: MNHEY and SVGAGI. CDR3 in DNA: TGTGCCAGCAACATGGACAGGGCCGCTGAAGCTTTCTTT. This encodes CASNMDRAAEAFF.

This clonotype was observed a few times. V and J are TRBV6-2 or TRBV6-3 and TRBJ2-7, with 10 bases identical to TRBD2. Germline CDR1 is MNHEY and CDR2 is SVGEGT. V was pared by 5 bases and J by 0 bases, with 10 bases of the junction left unmatched. This CDR3 is 17 amino acids long. The CDR3 region has the DNA TGTGCCAGCAGTCTGCGACTAGCGGGTAGCTCCTCCTACGAGCAGTACTTC. Its translation: CASSLRLAGSSSYEQYF.

This clonotype was counted only a few times. V is TRBV6-5 and J is TRBJ2-1, with TRBD1 matching 11 bases. From germline, CDR1 is MNHEY and CDR2 SVGAGI. CDR3 length equals 17 residues. Germline trimming cut 7 bases from V and 6 bases from J; bases unmatched to any gene: 14. CDR3: CASISPYWGTGGNEQFF. CDR3 coding DNA: TGTGCCAGCATTAGCCCCTATTGGGGGACAGGGGGCAATGAGCAGTTCTTC.

This clonotype was observed a few times. This chain uses TRBV29-1 with TRBJ1-2, with 7 bases identical to TRBD1. CDR3 size: 11 residues. After removal of 5 bases from V and 8 bases from J, the junction contained 5 bases not matched to a gene. CDR1 and CDR2 (germline): SQVTM, ANQGSEA. The CDR3 DNA reads TGCAGCGTTACAGGGGTTGGAGGCTACACCTTC. Translated: CSVTGVGGYTF.

V gene TRBV7-9 combines with J gene TRBJ1-1; D remains unclear. The CDR3 sequence is 11 residues long. Germline V gene lookup returns CDR1 SEHNR and CDR2 FQNEAQ (reference sequence). V dropped 2 bases and J dropped 8 bases, with 6 bases sitting between them. The CDR3: CASSLPGEAFF. DNA of the CDR3: TGTGCCAGCAGCTTACCCGGAGAAGCTTTCTTT.

The V call is TRBV11-2, the J call TRBJ2-5, with 11 bases that match TRBD2. Germline V gene data show CDR1 as SGHAT and CDR2 as FQNNGV. There are 15 residues in the CDR3. Losses at the gene ends were 1 base for V and 5 bases for J; bases not matched to a gene: 3. The CDR3 loop reads CASSLASGGLETQYF. CDR3 DNA: TGTGCCAGCAGCTTAGCTAGCGGGGGGTTGGAGACCCAGTACTTC.

In this sample, this clonotype turned up a few times. The chain carries TRBV6-5 and TRBJ2-5; 10 positions agree with TRBD2. Germline trimming cut 0 bases from V and 2 bases from J; bases unmatched to any gene: 9. CDR1 is MNHEY, CDR2 SVGAGI, per germline. The CDR3 has 18 amino acids. CDR3 residues: CASSYSVVTSGKQETQYF. The CDR3 region has the DNA TGTGCCAGCAGTTACTCGGTTGTCACTAGCGGGAAACAAGAGACCCAGTACTTC.

The CDR3 is CASSPGLARFYNEQFF. CDR3 sequence (DNA): TGCGCCAGCAGCCCGGGACTAGCGCGTTTCTACAATGAGCAGTTCTTC. The chain carries TRBV4-1 and TRBJ2-1; 10 bases are shared with TRBD2. Germline CDR1 and CDR2: MGHRA and YSYEKL. The junction had 6 bases not matched to a gene; V was cut back by 4 bases and J by 3 bases. The length of the CDR3 is 16 residues.